A single T cell receptor (beta chain) is shown here with its context. In germline, CDR1 is LNHDA, CDR2 SQIVND (reference sequence). This CDR3 contains 12 residues. V was clipped by 7 bases and J by 9 bases; unmatched bases: 8. Each sample's TCRB immunosequencing used roughly 500 nanograms of biopsy DNA. Some clones are missing from TCRdb's copy, which holds only in-frame ones; the method was immunoSEQ multiplex PCR. The table has 14,000 or so clones, less than 90% seen once. The source of the sample is a study of T cell repertoires in ileal Crohn's disease. The receptor was isolated from an adult with Crohn's disease. The chain carries TRBV19 and TRBJ1-1, with TRBD1 matching 7 bases. Sequencing input: ileal tissue. DNA for the CDR3: TGTGCCAGTATGGACAGGAGGGGTAAAGCTTTCTTT. Encoded protein: CASMDRRGKAFF.